A selection of T cell receptor beta chains follows, all from one sample in a study of chemoradiotherapy in HPV16-positive cancers. TCRdb keeps only in-frame clones here, not all; method: immunoSEQ multiplex PCR. Seen here are around 53,000 clones, about nine tenths observed once, and the top ten hold roughly 3.4%. Sequences were derived from blood, sampled from a patient who underwent chemoradiotherapy. These receptors were taken from a human donor with HPV-associated anogenital cancer. CDR3s include the opening cysteine and the closing phenylalanine or tryptophan. A D gene is named only where the DNA matches it firmly. The size of a clone is reported for some rows only, either as once, few or many, or as a class for expanded clones.

TRBJ2-3 . . TRBV7-2 CASSKGTDTQYF TGTGCCAGCTCCAAGGGCACAGATACGCAGTATTTT
TRBJ2-1 . . TRBV11-2 CASSLRVTFYNEQFF TGTGCCAGCAGCCTACGGGTGACATTCTACAATGAGCAGTTCTTC
TRBJ2-3 . . TRBV10-3 CASTAGLTDTQYF TGTGCCTCAACAGCGGGCCTCACAGATACGCAGTATTTT
TRBJ2-2 . . TRBV11-1 CASSSRHLNTGELFF TGTGCCAGCAGCTCACGACATTTGAACACCGGGGAGCTGTTTTTT
TRBJ2-2 . . TRBV27 CASSLKGTNTGELFF TGTGCCAGCAGTTTGAAGGGGACCAACACCGGGGAGCTGTTTTTT
TRBJ2-7 . . TRBV18 CASSPRSFEQYF TGTGCCAGCTCACCACGGTCTTTCGAGCAGTACTTC
TRBJ2-1 . . TRBV7-3 CASSLTGATSAEVQFF TGTGCCAGCAGCTTAACGGGGGCTACTAGCGCCGAGGTTCAGTTCTTC
TRBJ1-2 . TRBD1 TRBV4-3 CASSLGTGHVVHGYTF TGCGCCAGCAGCCTCGGGACAGGGCATGTGGTTCATGGCTACACCTTC
TRBJ1-2 . TRBD1 TRBV9 CASSPLGGQGGWGYTF TGTGCCAGCAGCCCATTAGGGGGACAGGGAGGATGGGGCTACACCTTC
TRBJ2-5 . TRBD2 TRBV6-5 CASSFTGTTLQETQYF TGTGCCAGCAGTTTCACCGGGACTACGCTTCAAGAGACCCAGTACTTC
TRBJ1-2 . . TRBV9 CASSVILGQGGYTF TGTGCCAGCAGCGTAATATTGGGGCAGGGTGGCTACACCTTC
TRBJ2-5 . . TRBV4-3 CASSQDWQGKTQYF TGCGCCAGCAGCCAAGATTGGCAGGGTAAGACCCAGTACTTC
TRBJ2-3 . TRBD2 TRBV10-3 CAIRGSGVNTQYF TGTGCCATCAGGGGGAGCGGGGTGAATACGCAGTATTTT
TRBJ1-5 . TRBD1 TRBV18 CASSPPNRGSNQPQHF TGTGCCAGCTCACCCCCTAACAGGGGCAGCAATCAGCCCCAGCATTTT
TRBJ2-3 once . TRBV27 CASTSVDTQYF TGTGCCAGTACTTCAGTTGATACGCAGTATTTT
TRBJ2-7 . . TRBV5-8 CASSRTASQGDEQYF TGTGCCAGCAGCCGGACAGCCTCCCAGGGTGACGAGCAGTACTTC
TRBJ1-1 . . TRBV7-3 CASSSQMNTEAFF TGTGCCAGCAGCTCGCAGATGAACACTGAAGCTTTCTTT
TRBJ1-1 . . TRBV19 CASSSGGWNTEAFF TGTGCCAGTAGTTCGGGGGGCTGGAACACTGAAGCTTTCTTT
TRBJ2-3 . TRBD2 TRBV7-3 CASSLTPRGTSEKFSTDTQYF TGTGCCAGCAGCTTAACGCCACGGGGGACTAGCGAGAAATTTTCCACAGATACGCAGTATTTT
TRBJ2-2 . . TRBV4-2 CASSQGRSENTGELFF TGTGCCAGCAGCCAAGGGAGGTCAGAAAACACCGGGGAGCTGTTTTTT
TRBJ2-3 . . TRBV6-6 CASSYSRGARDTQYF TGTGCCAGCAGTTACTCACGGGGGGCCCGGGATACGCAGTATTTT
TRBJ2-1 . TRBD2 TRBV7-8 CASSREVAGGNEQFF TGTGCCAGCAGCCGCGAGGTAGCGGGGGGGAACGAGCAGTTCTTC
TRBJ1-2 once . TRBV6-5 CASSYTGYGYTF TGTGCCAGCAGTTATACAGGCTATGGCTACACCTTC
TRBJ1-1 . . TRBV15 CATSRELGPNTEAFF TGTGCCACCAGCAGAGAACTAGGGCCGAACACTGAAGCTTTCTTT
TRBJ2-1 . TRBD2 TRBV25-1 CASSSAGGGYNEQFF TGTGCCAGCAGTTCAGCGGGGGGAGGGTACAATGAGCAGTTCTTC
TRBJ2-2 . . TRBV7-9 CASSLLGSGTGELFF TGTGCCAGCAGCTTACTCGGCTCAGGCACCGGGGAGCTGTTTTTT
TRBJ2-7 . TRBD2 TRBV7-9 CASSPGTRDGWYF TGTGCCAGCAGCCCCGGGACTAGAGATGGGTGGTACTTC
TRBJ1-6 . TRBD1 TRBV5-1 CASSLDGTGDSPLHF TGCGCCAGCAGCTTGGATGGGACAGGGGATTCACCCCTCCACTTT
TRBJ2-7 . . TRBV30 CAWSPNRNEQYF TGTGCCTGGAGTCCTAACCGGAACGAGCAGTACTTC
TRBJ2-5 . TRBD2 TRBV19 CASSIRGRAQNSGTQYF TGTGCCAGTAGTATTCGCGGGAGGGCCCAAAACTCCGGGACCCAGTACTTC
TRBJ2-1 . . TRBV27 CASTGAQFF TGTGCCAGCACCGGGGCGCAGTTCTTC
TRBJ2-2 once . TRBV7-9 CASSLGRVPSLGELFF TGTGCCAGCAGCTTGGGGCGGGTGCCGTCTTTGGGGGAGCTGTTTTTT
TRBJ1-5 medium-sized . TRBV10-2 CASSESKGLQPQHF TGCGCCAGCAGTGAGTCGAAAGGGTTGCAGCCCCAGCATTTT
TRBJ1-4 . . TRBV7-8 CASRGQGRSEKLFF TGTGCCAGCAGAGGCCAGGGTCGAAGTGAAAAACTGTTTTTT
TRBJ2-5 . . TRBV19 CASSIAQGALETQYF TGTGCCAGTAGTATCGCGCAGGGTGCGTTAGAGACCCAGTACTTC
TRBJ1-4 . TRBD1 TRBV7-2 CASSLGSPDRGFFNEKLFF TGTGCCAGCAGCTTAGGTTCCCCGGACAGGGGGTTCTTTAATGAAAAACTGTTTTTT
TRBJ2-1 . TRBD2 TRBV19 CASSILRASGRRAYNEQFF TGTGCCAGTAGTATATTACGGGCTAGCGGGAGGAGGGCATACAATGAGCAGTTCTTC
TRBJ1-4 once TRBD1 TRBV7-8 CASRTKRTGYEKLFF TGTGCCAGCCGGACCAAGAGGACAGGGTATGAAAAACTGTTTTTT
TRBJ2-3 once . TRBV6-5 CASSDRDSTDTQYF TGTGCCAGCAGTGATCGGGACAGCACAGATACGCAGTATTTT
TRBJ1-1 . TRBD1 TRBV7-2 CATNDRGQGGTEAFF TGTGCCACCAACGATCGGGGACAGGGGGGAACTGAAGCTTTCTTT